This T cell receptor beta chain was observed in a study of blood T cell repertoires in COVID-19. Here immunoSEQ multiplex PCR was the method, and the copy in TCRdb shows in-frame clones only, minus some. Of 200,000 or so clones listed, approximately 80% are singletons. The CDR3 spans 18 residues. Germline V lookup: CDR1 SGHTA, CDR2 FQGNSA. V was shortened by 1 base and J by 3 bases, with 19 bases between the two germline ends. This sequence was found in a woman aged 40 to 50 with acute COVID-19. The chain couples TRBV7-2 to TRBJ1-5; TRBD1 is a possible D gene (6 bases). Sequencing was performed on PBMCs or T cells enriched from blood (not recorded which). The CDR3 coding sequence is TGTGCCAGCAGCTTAGGGGTCACAGGGCTACCCTACAATCAGCCCCAGCATTTT. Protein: CASSLGVTGLPYNQPQHF. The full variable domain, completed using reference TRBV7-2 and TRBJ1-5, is GAGVSQSPSNKVTEKGKDVELRCDPISGHTALYWYRQSLGQGLEFLIYFQGNSAPDKSGLPSDRFSAERTGGSVSTLTIQRTQQEDSAVYLCASSLGVTGLPYNQPQHFGDGTRLSIL.